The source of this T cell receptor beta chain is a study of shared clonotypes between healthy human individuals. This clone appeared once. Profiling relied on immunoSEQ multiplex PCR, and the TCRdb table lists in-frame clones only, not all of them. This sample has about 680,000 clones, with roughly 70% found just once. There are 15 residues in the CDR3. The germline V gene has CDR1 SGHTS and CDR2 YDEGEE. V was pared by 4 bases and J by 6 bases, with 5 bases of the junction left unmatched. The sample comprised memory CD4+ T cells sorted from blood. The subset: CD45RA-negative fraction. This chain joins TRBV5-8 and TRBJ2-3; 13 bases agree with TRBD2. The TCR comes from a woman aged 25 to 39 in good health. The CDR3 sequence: CASSAGLAGVDTQYF. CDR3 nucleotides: TGTGCCAGCAGCGCCGGACTAGCGGGAGTCGATACGCAGTATTTT.